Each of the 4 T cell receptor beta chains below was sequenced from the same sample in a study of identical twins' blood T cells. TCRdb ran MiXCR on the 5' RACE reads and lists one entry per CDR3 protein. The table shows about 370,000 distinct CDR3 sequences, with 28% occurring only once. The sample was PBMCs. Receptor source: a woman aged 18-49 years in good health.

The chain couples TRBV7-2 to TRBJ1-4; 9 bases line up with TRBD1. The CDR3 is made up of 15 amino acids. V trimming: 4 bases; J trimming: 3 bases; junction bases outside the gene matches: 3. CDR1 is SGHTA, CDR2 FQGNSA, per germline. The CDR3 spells CASSSGQGSNEKLFF. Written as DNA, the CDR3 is TGTGCCAGCAGCTCCGGACAGGGGTCTAATGAAAAACTGTTTTTT.

CDR3 region: CASSSPAGNSYEQYF. The DNA for the CDR3 is TGTGCCAGCAGTTCCCCGGCAGGGAATTCCTACGAGCAGTACTTC. The gene calls are TRBV28 and TRBJ2-7; TRBD1 might be the D (5 bases). Germline assignment: CDR1 MDHEN and CDR2 SYDVKM. The CDR3 is made up of 15 amino acids. The V gene lost 4 bases and the J gene lost 1 base, with 14 bases spanning the gap.

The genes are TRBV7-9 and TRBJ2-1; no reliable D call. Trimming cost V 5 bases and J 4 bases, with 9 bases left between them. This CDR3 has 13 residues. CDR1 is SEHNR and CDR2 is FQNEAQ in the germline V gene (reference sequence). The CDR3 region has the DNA TGTGCCAGCAGCAACTACATATACAATGAGCAGTTCTTC. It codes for CASSNYIYNEQFF.

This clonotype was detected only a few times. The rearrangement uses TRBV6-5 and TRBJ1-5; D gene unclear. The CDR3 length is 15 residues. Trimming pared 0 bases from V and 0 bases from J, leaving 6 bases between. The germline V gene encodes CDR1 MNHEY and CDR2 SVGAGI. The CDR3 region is CASSYSAGSNQPQHF. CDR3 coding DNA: TGTGCCAGCAGTTACTCGGCAGGTAGCAATCAGCCCCAGCATTTT.